This TCR beta chain was recorded in a study of blood T cell repertoires in COVID-19. Clones were sequenced by immunoSEQ multiplex PCR, and TCRdb holds only the in-frame ones, with some missing. The repertoire has roughly 100,000 clones, about four fifths of them found once; the top ten carry more than 8%. Sequencing input: peripheral blood. The source is a woman between 65 and 79 years old with acute or convalescent COVID-19.

Written as DNA, the CDR3 is TGCGCCAGCAGCCCGGGACATGTTAGACTAGCGGGGACTCCCGGGGAGCTGTTTTTT. This codes for CASSPGHVRLAGTPGELFF. This chain joins TRBV5-1 and TRBJ2-2, with 11 bases fitting TRBD2. Germline loops: CDR1 SGHRS, CDR2 YFSETQ. V lost 4 bases and J lost 6; bases outside the gene matches: 17. The CDR3 consists of 19 residues.